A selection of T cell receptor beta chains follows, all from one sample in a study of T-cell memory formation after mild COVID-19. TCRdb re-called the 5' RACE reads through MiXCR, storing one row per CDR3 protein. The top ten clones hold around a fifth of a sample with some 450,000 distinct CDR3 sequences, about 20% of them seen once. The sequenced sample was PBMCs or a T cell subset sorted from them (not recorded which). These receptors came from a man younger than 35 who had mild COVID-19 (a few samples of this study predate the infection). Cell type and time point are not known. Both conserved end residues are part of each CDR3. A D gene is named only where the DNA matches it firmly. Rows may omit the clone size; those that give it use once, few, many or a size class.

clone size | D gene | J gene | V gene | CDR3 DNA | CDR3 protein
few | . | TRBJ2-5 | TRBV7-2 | TGTGCCAGCAGCTTCGCATCAGGAGAGACCCAGTACTTC | CASSFASGETQYF
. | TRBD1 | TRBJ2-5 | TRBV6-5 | TGTGCCACCCGACAGGGCCAGGGCGAGACCCAGTACTTC | CATRQGQGETQYF
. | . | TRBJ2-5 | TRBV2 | TGTGCCAGCATGCGAGATCAAGAGACCCAGTACTTC | CASMRDQETQYF
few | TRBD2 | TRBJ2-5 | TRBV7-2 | TGTGCCAGCAGCTCGGGACTAGCGGGGGTTCGAGAGACCCAGTACTTC | CASSSGLAGVRETQYF
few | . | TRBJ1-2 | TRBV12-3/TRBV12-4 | TGTGCCAGCGGGGACCTCGGAGGGCTCTATGGCTACACCTTC | CASGDLGGLYGYTF
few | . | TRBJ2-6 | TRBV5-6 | TGTGCCAGCAGATTTCAGGGATCTGGGGCCAACGTCCTGACTTTC | CASRFQGSGANVLTF
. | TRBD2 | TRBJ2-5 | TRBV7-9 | TGTGCCAGCAGCTTCAGGCTAGCGGGGGAGAGGGAGACCCAGTACTTC | CASSFRLAGERETQYF
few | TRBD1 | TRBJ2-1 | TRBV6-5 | TGTGCCAGCAGCTCGACAGGGCCTGCTTTCTACAATGAGCAGTTCTTC | CASSSTGPAFYNEQFF
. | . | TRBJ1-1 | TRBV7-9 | TGTGCCAGCAGCCCTGGTGAGGTAACTGAAGCTTTCTTT | CASSPGEVTEAFF
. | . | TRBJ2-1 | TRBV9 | TGTGCCAGCAGCGTAGCCGAGGGTTCCTACAATGAGCAGTTCTTC | CASSVAEGSYNEQFF
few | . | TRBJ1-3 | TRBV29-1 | TGCAGTGCGCAGGGAACGGGAAACACCATATATTTT | CSAQGTGNTIYF
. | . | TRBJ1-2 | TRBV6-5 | TGTGCCAGCAGAAGGGCCCTGCAGGAGACCTATGGCTACACCTTC | CASRRALQETYGYTF
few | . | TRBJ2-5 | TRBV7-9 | TGTGCCAGCAGCTTACAGGGATCGGCCCAGTACTTC | CASSLQGSAQYF
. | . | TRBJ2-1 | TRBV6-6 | TGTGCCAGCAGTTACTCGAGTCAGGCAATGGGCAATGAGCAGTTCTTC | CASSYSSQAMGNEQFF
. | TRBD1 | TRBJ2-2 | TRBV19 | TGTGCCACTAGGGACAGGGCTCTAACCGGGGAGCTGTTTTTT | CATRDRALTGELFF
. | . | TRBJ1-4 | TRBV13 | TGTGCCAGCAGCAGAACCTCCACGTGGTCAACTAATGAAAAACTGTTTTTT | CASSRTSTWSTNEKLFF
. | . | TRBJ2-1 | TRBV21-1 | TGTGCCAGCATCAGACCGGGACAGGGGGTATTCTTC | CASIRPGQGVFF
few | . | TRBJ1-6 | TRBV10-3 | TGTGCCATCAGTGATTTTGCGACCGGGGGTAATCCCCTCCACTTT | CAISDFATGGNPLHF
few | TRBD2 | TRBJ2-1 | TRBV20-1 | TGCAGTCCCCATGATAGCGGGTCCAATGAGCAGTTCTTC | CSPHDSGSNEQFF
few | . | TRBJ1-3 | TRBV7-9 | TGTGCCAGCAGCTACACCCGCGGGAGCTCTGGAAACACCATATATTTT | CASSYTRGSSGNTIYF
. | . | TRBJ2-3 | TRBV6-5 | TGTGCCAGCGTTCCTGGGGGGGGCAATACGCAGTATTTT | CASVPGGGNTQYF
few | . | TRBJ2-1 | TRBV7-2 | TGTGCCAGCAGCTTTGGCTCCGGACAGTACAATGAGCAGTTCTTC | CASSFGSGQYNEQFF
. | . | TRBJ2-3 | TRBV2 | TGTGCCAGCAGTCCGCGACAGCCCACAGATACGCAGTATTTT | CASSPRQPTDTQYF
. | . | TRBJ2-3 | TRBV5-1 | TGCGCCAGCAGCCTAAACATACGGGCCGGGTGGACAGATACGCAGTATTTT | CASSLNIRAGWTDTQYF
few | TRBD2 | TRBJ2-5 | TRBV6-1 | TGTGCCAGCAGGACTAGCGGGGGCCATGGGGGAGAGACCCAGTACTTC | CASRTSGGHGGETQYF
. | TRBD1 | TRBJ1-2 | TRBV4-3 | TGCGCCAGCAGCCCCTCGCTCTGGGACAGGGGAAACTATGGCTACACCTTC | CASSPSLWDRGNYGYTF
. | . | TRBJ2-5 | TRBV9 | TGTGCCAGCAGCCCGGGGACCACCAGAGGGGCCCAGTACTTC | CASSPGTTRGAQYF
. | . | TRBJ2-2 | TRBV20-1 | TGCAGTGCTAGACCTCCCTTGGGGAACACCGGGGAGCTGTTTTTT | CSARPPLGNTGELFF
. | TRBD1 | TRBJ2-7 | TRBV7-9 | TGTGCCAGCAGCTCGACAGGGGTACCGACGGAGCAGTACTTC | CASSSTGVPTEQYF
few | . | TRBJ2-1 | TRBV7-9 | TGTGCCAGCAGCTTCCCGAATGCCTTTAGACCGAGCTCCTACAATGAGCAGTTCTTC | CASSFPNAFRPSSYNEQFF
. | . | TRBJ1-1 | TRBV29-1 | TGCAGCCCCACCCGGGCAGGGGAGTCTGAAGCTTTCTTT | CSPTRAGESEAFF
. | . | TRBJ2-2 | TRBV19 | TGTGCCAGTAGTCATCCGGGACACGCCGGGGAGCTGTTTTTT | CASSHPGHAGELFF
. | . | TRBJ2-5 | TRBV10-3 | TGTGCCATCAGTGGCCGGGACGCGGCCCAAGAGACCCAGTACTTC | CAISGRDAAQETQYF
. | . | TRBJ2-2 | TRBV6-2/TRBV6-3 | TGTGCCAGCAGTTATTGGGGGGCCGGCACCGGGGAGCTGTTTTTT | CASSYWGAGTGELFF
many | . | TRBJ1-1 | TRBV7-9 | TGTGCCAGCAGTCTGGGGAGTGAAGCTTTCTTT | CASSLGSEAFF
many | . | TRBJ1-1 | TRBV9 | TGTGCCAGCAGCAAGCGGACGGGGAACACTGAAGCTTTCTTT | CASSKRTGNTEAFF
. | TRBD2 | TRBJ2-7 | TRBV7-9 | TGTGCCAGCAGCTTCTTAGCGGGGAAGGACGAGCAGTACTTC | CASSFLAGKDEQYF
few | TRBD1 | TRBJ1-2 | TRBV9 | TGTGCCAGCAGCGCCGGGACAGGGGATCTCTATGGCTACACCTTC | CASSAGTGDLYGYTF
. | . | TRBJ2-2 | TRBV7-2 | TGTGCCAGCAGCCGGGACACGAACACCGGGGAGCTGTTTTTT | CASSRDTNTGELFF
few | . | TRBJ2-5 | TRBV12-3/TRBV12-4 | TGTGCCAGCAGATTACTCGAGGGCGAGACCCAGTACTTC | CASRLLEGETQYF
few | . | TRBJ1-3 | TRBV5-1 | TGCGCCAGCAGCTTGGTATCGGGCGTCTCTGGAAACACCATATATTTT | CASSLVSGVSGNTIYF
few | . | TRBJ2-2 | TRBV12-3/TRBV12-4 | TGTGCCAGCAGTTTTTGGTCTGTCGCCGGGGAGCTGTTTTTT | CASSFWSVAGELFF
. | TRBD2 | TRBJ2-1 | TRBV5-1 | TGCGCCAGCAGCTTTTTAGCGGGGATGGAATTATATGAGCAGTTCTTC | CASSFLAGMELYEQFF
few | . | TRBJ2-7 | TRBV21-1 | TGTGCCAGCAGCAAAAATCGACAGGGGGCTGGGGAGCAGTACTTC | CASSKNRQGAGEQYF
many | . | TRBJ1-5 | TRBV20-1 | TGCAGTGCTAGAGCGGGGAATCAGCCCCAGCATTTT | CSARAGNQPQHF
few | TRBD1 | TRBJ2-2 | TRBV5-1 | TGCGCCAGCAGCTTGTGGACAGGGAATGGCGGGGAGCTGTTTTTT | CASSLWTGNGGELFF
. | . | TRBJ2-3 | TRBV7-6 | TGTGCCAGCAGCCCCTCTCCGGGGGGCACAGATACGCAGTATTTT | CASSPSPGGTDTQYF
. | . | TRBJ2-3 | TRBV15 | TGTGCCACCAGCACAGGGCTTAGCACAGATACGCAGTATTTT | CATSTGLSTDTQYF
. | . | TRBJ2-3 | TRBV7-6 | TGTGCCAGCAGATCCAGACCAGGCACAGATACGCAGTATTTT | CASRSRPGTDTQYF
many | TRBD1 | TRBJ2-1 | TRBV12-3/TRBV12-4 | TGTGCCAGCACCCCGGACAGGATCAATGAGCAGTTCTTC | CASTPDRINEQFF
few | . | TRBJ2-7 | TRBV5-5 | TGTGCCAGCAGCCCGCAACAGGCCTCCGAGCAGTACTTC | CASSPQQASEQYF
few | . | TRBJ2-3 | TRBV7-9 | TGTGCCAGCCAAGCCCCCGGAACCTCTAGCACAGATACGCAGTATTTT | CASQAPGTSSTDTQYF